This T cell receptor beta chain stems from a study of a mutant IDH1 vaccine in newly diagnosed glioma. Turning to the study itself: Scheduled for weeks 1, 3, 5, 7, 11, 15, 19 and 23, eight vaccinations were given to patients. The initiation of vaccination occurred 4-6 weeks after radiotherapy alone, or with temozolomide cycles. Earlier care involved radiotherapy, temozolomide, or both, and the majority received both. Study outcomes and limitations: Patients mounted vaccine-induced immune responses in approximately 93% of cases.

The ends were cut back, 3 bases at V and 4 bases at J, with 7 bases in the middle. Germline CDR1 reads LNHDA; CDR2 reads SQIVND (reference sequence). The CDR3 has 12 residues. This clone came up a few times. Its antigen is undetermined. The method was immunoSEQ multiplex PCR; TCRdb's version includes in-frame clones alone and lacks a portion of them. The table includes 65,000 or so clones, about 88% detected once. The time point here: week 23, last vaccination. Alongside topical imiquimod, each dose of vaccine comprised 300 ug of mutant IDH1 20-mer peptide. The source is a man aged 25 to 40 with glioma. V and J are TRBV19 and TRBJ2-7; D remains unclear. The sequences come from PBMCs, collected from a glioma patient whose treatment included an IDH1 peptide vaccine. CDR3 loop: CASSMTEYEQYF. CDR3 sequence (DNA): TGTGCCAGTAGTATGACGGAATACGAGCAGTACTTC.